What follows is one T cell receptor beta chain and its context. The antigen remains unidentified. The source of the sample is a study of T cell responses to AZD1222 COVID-19 vaccine. This CDR3 spans 12 amino acids. CDR1 and CDR2 (germline): LGHDT, YNNKEL (reference sequence). The V and J ends lost 4 bases and 11 bases respectively, with 14 bases between them. Assay used: immunoSEQ multiplex PCR; TCRdb lists only in-frame clones, some missing. Altogether some 89,000 clones are present, roughly 88% being singletons, with the ten largest covering approximately 4.5%. Study-wide points: Among vaccine-associated CD4 TCRs, coverage spanned spike, with dominance at 160-218 and 743-854. Only a handful of AZD1222 recipients, six or seven in all, had baseline seropositivity. Reports indicate that nearly half of spike-specific TCRs are directed at unmutated variant regions.

This material consisted of peripheral blood, taken on day 0 of MenACWY control vaccination. The clonotype was recovered from an adult in good health. The rearrangement uses TRBV3-1 (or the pseudogene TRBV3-2) and TRBJ1-1; no firm D call. In DNA, the CDR3 is TGTGCCAGCAGCCCAATCGGGGAGCAGGCTTTCTTT. Translation: CASSPIGEQAFF.